This T cell receptor (beta chain) was recorded in a study of cytomegalovirus exposure and HLA in healthy donors. Primers: 60 Vbeta forward and 13 Jbeta reverse. Measured with immunoSEQ multiplex PCR; TCRdb has only the in-frame clones, and not every one. Among about 160,000 clones listed, under 90% were seen once. The CDR3 is 15 amino acids. V gave up 5 bases and J gave up 7 bases; unmatched junction bases: 5. Germline V gives CDR1 SEHNR, CDR2 FQNEAQ (reference sequence). V usage is TRBV7-9 and J usage is TRBJ2-2; TRBD2 matches at 12 bases. Sequencing used PBMCs. This clonotype was obtained from a man younger than 35 in good health and CMV-seronegative. DNA for the CDR3: TGTGCCAGCAGCCGGACTAGCGGGATGGGCGGGGAGCTGTTTTTT. Translated, it gives CASSRTSGMGGELFF.